This T cell receptor beta chain originates from a study of blood T cell repertoires in COVID-19. Study-level information: Acute-phase and convalescent COVID-19 samples originated in the United States, Italy and Spain. PBMCs, B-cell-depleted T cells, or T cells provided the cDNA or gDNA that made up the material.

In the original analysis: Amplifying reference gene primers gave estimates of nucleated cell counts. Assay: immunoSEQ multiplex PCR; the TCRdb copy retains only in-frame clones and omits some. V and J calls and clone size come straight from that table; D and trimming were deduced from the DNA. The repertoire includes 200,000 to 300,000 clones, 80% to 95% of them detected once, and around 0.9% sits in the top ten. Seattle enrolled patients during active infection and tracked them longitudinally. This CDR3 is 14 amino acids long. Germline V gene sequence: CDR1 SGHAT, CDR2 FQNNGV. V dropped 3 bases and J dropped 5 bases, with 13 bases sitting between them.

The TCR was taken from a man aged 25 to 40 with COVID-19, enrolled during active disease. Sequences were obtained from peripheral blood. The chain is built from TRBV11-2 and TRBJ1-1, with D tentatively TRBD1 (5 bases). The CDR3 bases are TGTGCCAGCAGCTTCAGGGCGATAGGAACTGAAGCTTTCTTT. Translating it yields CASSFRAIGTEAFF.